A selection of T cell receptor beta chains follows, all from one sample in a study of blood T cell repertoires in COVID-19. This table comes from immunoSEQ multiplex PCR, and its TCRdb copy is limited to in-frame clones, with some not included. The table shows under 200,000 clones, with over 75% occurring only once. Material: peripheral blood. The receptors here all came from a man in his 70s with acute or convalescent COVID-19. Both conserved end residues are part of each CDR3. The D gene is left open where the match is weak. Clone sizes are given selectively: once, few, many, or a class where the clone is expanded.

J gene,V gene,clone size,D gene,CDR3 protein,CDR3 DNA
TRBJ1-1,TRBV7-9,.,.,CASSLEGGGYTEAFF,TGTGCCAGCAGCTTAGAGGGTGGAGGGTACACTGAAGCTTTCTTC
TRBJ1-1,TRBV5-1,.,TRBD1,CASSTDRGRISTEAFF,TGCGCCAGCAGCACTGACAGGGGGCGGATTAGCACTGAAGCTTTCTTT
TRBJ2-2,TRBV10-3,.,.,CAIRPSNGASPGELFF,TGTGCCATCAGACCGTCTAACGGAGCCTCGCCCGGGGAGCTGTTTTTT
TRBJ1-3,TRBV3-1/TRBV3-2,.,TRBD1,CASSPDRASGNTIYF,TGTGCCAGCAGTCCGGACAGGGCCTCTGGAAACACCATATATTTT
TRBJ2-1,TRBV5-1,.,TRBD2,CASSVSGTYNEQFF,TGCGCCAGCAGCGTGAGCGGGACCTACAATGAGCAGTTCTTC
TRBJ2-1,TRBV12-5,few,TRBD2,CASGLGLAHFRDNEQFF,TGTGCTAGTGGTTTGGGACTAGCCCATTTCCGAGACAATGAGCAGTTCTTC
TRBJ1-2,TRBV7-9,.,.,CASSLDAGNYGYTF,TGTGCCAGCAGCTTAGATGCAGGGAACTATGGCTACACCTTC
TRBJ2-1,TRBV7-3,.,TRBD2,CASSLEGLRNYNEQFF,TGTGCCAGCAGCTTAGAGGGACTACGTAACTACAATGAGCAGTTCTTC
TRBJ2-5,TRBV7-7,.,.,CASSLGGRTLTRGETQYF,TGTGCCAGCAGCTTAGGTGGCAGGACTCTGACGAGAGGGGAGACCCAGTACTTC
TRBJ1-5,TRBV19,.,.,CASSMGGQPNQPQHF,TGTGCCAGTAGTATGGGCGGACAGCCCAATCAGCCCCAGCATTTT
TRBJ1-5,TRBV11-2,.,.,CASSFTPEQPQHF,TGTGCCAGCAGCTTTACCCCGGAGCAGCCCCAGCATTTT
TRBJ2-3,TRBV18,.,TRBD2,CASSPRERGGTDTQYF,TGTGCCAGCTCACCACGGGAGCGGGGGGGCACAGATACGCAGTATTTT
TRBJ1-4,TRBV5-1,.,TRBD1,CASSLWGSTGGAANEKLFF,TGCGCCAGCAGCTTGTGGGGATCAACAGGGGGGGCCGCTAATGAAAAACTGTTTTTT
TRBJ2-5,TRBV28,.,TRBD1,CASGSGGQETQYF,TGTGCCAGCGGATCAGGGGGCCAAGAGACCCAGTACTTC
TRBJ1-3,TRBV28,.,.,CASSFQGNTIYF,TGTGCCAGCAGTTTTCAAGGAAACACCATATATTTT
TRBJ1-5,TRBV27,.,.,CASSSQDSNQPQHF,TGTGCCAGCAGTTCGCAGGATAGCAATCAGCCCCAGCATTTT
TRBJ2-3,TRBV24-1,.,.,CATSVPGATDTQYF,.
TRBJ1-5,TRBV3-1/TRBV3-2,once,.,CASSQGQQGNQPQHF,TGTGCCAGCAGCCAAGGACAACAGGGTAATCAGCCCCAGCATTTT
TRBJ2-3,TRBV5-1,.,TRBD2,CASSPTSGGADTQYF,TGCGCCAGCAGCCCAACTAGCGGGGGCGCAGATACGCAGTATTTT
TRBJ1-2,TRBV5-4,.,TRBD1,CASSLAAGGEGYGYTF,TGTGCCAGCAGCTTGGCCGCAGGGGGCGAGGGCTATGGCTACACCTTC
TRBJ1-5,TRBV6-2/TRBV6-3,.,.,CASSYQGQPQHF,TGTGCCAGCAGTTACCAGGGTCAGCCCCAGCATTTT
TRBJ2-1,TRBV20-1,.,TRBD2,CSASGTSGKVNEQFF,TGCAGTGCAAGTGGGACTAGCGGGAAGGTTAATGAGCAGTTCTTC
TRBJ2-7,TRBV11-2,.,TRBD2,CASRRGLAGGPAEQYF,TGTGCCAGCAGACGTGGCTTAGCGGGGGGGCCGGCCGAGCAGTACTTC
TRBJ1-4,TRBV6-5,.,.,CASSMGAGWNEKLFF,TGTGCCAGCAGTATGGGGGCCGGGTGGAATGAAAAACTGTTTTTT
TRBJ2-1,TRBV12-5,.,TRBD1,CASGLGTGATNEQFF,TGTGCTAGTGGTTTGGGGACAGGGGCCACCAATGAGCAGTTCTTC
TRBJ1-1,TRBV13,.,TRBD1,CASSPGGAGNTEAFF,TGTGCCAGCAGCCCAGGGGGCGCCGGGAACACTGAAGCTTTCTTT
TRBJ2-1,TRBV6-5,.,TRBD2,CASGLAGWNEQFF,TGTGCCAGTGGACTAGCGGGGTGGAATGAGCAGTTCTTC
TRBJ1-2,TRBV4-3,.,.,CASSLNNYGYTF,TGCGCCAGCAGCTTAAATAACTATGGCTACACCTTC